One T cell receptor beta chain is described in this entry. Other DNA variants within this sample encode the same CDR3. Original handling: Scientists estimated how many nucleated cells there were by amplifying reference gene primers. Measured with immunoSEQ multiplex PCR; TCRdb has only the in-frame clones, and not every one. The DNA gave D and trimming, while V, J and clone size come from that table. This table has under 500,000 clones, about 90% appearing once. The data were obtained in a study of blood T cell repertoires in COVID-19. In the study overall: Sources were T cells, B-cell-depleted T cells, or PBMCs; the material itself was cDNA or gDNA.

Individuals drawn from 24 US areas were about 18 to 89 years old. Cohort placement rested on clinical history that participants reported themselves. The V gene's germline CDR1 is LGHDT and CDR2 YNNKEL (reference sequence). CDR3 length: 13 residues. The germline V and J ends were trimmed by 4 bases and 0 bases, with 4 bases remaining between them. Sample: PBMCs or T cells enriched from blood (not recorded which). The TCR sequence derives from a woman aged 18-29 years with acute COVID-19. The chain employs TRBV3-1 (or the pseudogene TRBV3-2) and TRBJ2-1; no firm D call. The CDR3 nucleotides read TGTGCCAGCAGCCCGAGCTCCTACAATGAGCAGTTCTTC. This translates into CASSPSSYNEQFF.